Following are 20 T cell receptor beta chains from one sample sequenced in a study of Ad26.COV2.S vaccination and SARS-CoV-2 variants. Stated treatment: around 19 received Ad26.COV2.S at low or high dose, single or two shots; about 5 received placebo; per-sample allocation not given. Specimen acquisition occurred on day 63 following the initial vaccine or placebo injection. The assay was immunoSEQ multiplex PCR, and TCRdb's table has in-frame clones only and misses some. The data hold about 280,000 clones, with more than 70% observed a single time. The sequences come from peripheral blood, collected in a trial of Ad26.COV2.S vaccine versus placebo. Source of these receptors: a person between 18 and 60 years old who received the Ad26.COV2.S COVID-19 vaccine or a placebo.

V usage is TRBV7-9 and J usage is TRBJ1-2; D is possibly TRBD1 (6 bases). The germline CDR1 and CDR2 sequences are SEHNR and FQNEAQ (reference sequence). The V end was cut by 5 bases, the J end by 5 bases, with 18 bases between. The CDR3 totals 15 residues. For the CDR3, the DNA is TGTGCCAGCAGCCTCCACCAGGGGCAGGTTTATGGCTACACCTTC. Residues: CASSLHQGQVYGYTF.

J is TRBJ1-3 and V is TRBV28, with a weak D call TRBD1 (5 bases). Germline V CDR1 and CDR2: MDHEN, SYDVKM. Trimming cost V 5 bases and J 3 bases, with 11 bases left between them. The CDR3 sequence is 14 residues long. In DNA, the CDR3 is TGTGCCAGCAGTCTCGGACATCTTGGAAACACCATATATTTT. Its translation is CASSLGHLGNTIYF.

This clone was seen just once. The chain combines TRBV5-1 with TRBJ1-3; TRBD1 might be the D (6 bases). Trimming cost V 2 bases and J 4 bases, with 10 bases left between them. Germline lookup yields CDR1 SGHRS and CDR2 YFSETQ. The CDR3 has 14 amino acids. CDR3 in amino acids: CASSFEGTGNTIYF. The CDR3 nucleotides are TGCGCCAGCAGCTTCGAGGGGACAGGAAACACCATATATTTT.

The V and J genes are TRBV9 and TRBJ2-2; TRBD1 matches 9 bases. Germline CDR1 and CDR2: SGDLS and YYNGEE. CDR3 length equals 17 residues. Trimming removed 6 bases from V and 3 bases from J; junction bases left unmatched: 12. The CDR3 DNA is TGTGCCAGCAAGCAGTCCGGGACAGGGTGGGACACCGGGGAGCTGTTTTTT. Its protein is CASKQSGTGWDTGELFF. The full variable domain, with the rest looked up from reference TRBV9 and TRBJ2-2, is DSGVTQTPKHLITATGQRVTLRCSPRSGDLSVYWYQQSLDQGLQFLIQYYNGEERAKGNILERFSAQQFPDLHSELNLSSLELGDSALYFCASKQSGTGWDTGELFFGEGSRLTVL.

In this sample, this clone turned up a few times. The chain joins TRBV18 to TRBJ1-5; D unclear. The V end was cut by 0 bases, the J end by 4 bases, with 10 bases between. Germline-derived CDR1 and CDR2 are KGHSH and LQKENI. The CDR3 extends over 15 amino acids. The CDR3, as DNA: TGTGCCAGCTCACCACCTAACAGCGAAAATCAGCCCCAGCATTTT. Its translation: CASSPPNSENQPQHF.

The chain employs TRBV30 and TRBJ1-1, with D maybe TRBD1 (5 bases). V lost 4 bases to trimming and J lost 3 bases, with 12 bases between them. CDR3 length: 13 amino acids. Germline V gene sequence: CDR1 GTSNPN, CDR2 SVGIG (reference sequence). The CDR3, as DNA: TGTGCCTGGAAAGGGGCCTATTACACTGAAGCTTTCTTT. Encoded protein: CAWKGAYYTEAFF.

CDR3: CASSKAEGRYSPLHF. CDR3 in DNA: TGTGCCAGCAGCAAAGCGGAGGGGAGGTATTCACCCCTCCACTTT. The V call is TRBV7-2, the J call TRBJ1-6; weak D call: TRBD1 (5 bases). The CDR3 extends over 15 amino acids. V lost 5 bases and J 8 bases, leaving 16 bases between the germline ends. The germline V gene encodes CDR1 SGHTA and CDR2 FQGNSA.

This rearrangement joins TRBV2 to TRBJ2-7, with 7 bases fitting TRBD1. This CDR3 spans 13 amino acids. In germline, CDR1 is SNHLY, CDR2 FYNNEI. With V trimmed by 1 base and J by 3 bases, 0 bases remained unmatched. CDR3 DNA sequence: TGTGCCAGCAGTGAAGACAGGGGCTACGAGCAGTACTTC. It encodes CASSEDRGYEQYF. The variable domain in full, with the rest retrieved from reference TRBV2 and TRBJ2-7, is EPEVTQTPSHQVTQMGQEVILRCVPISNHLYFYWYRQILGQKVEFLVSFYNNEISEKSEIFDDQFSVERPDGSNFTLKIRSTKLEDSAMYFCASSEDRGYEQYFGPGTRLTVT.

This clone was recorded only once. V is TRBV6-2 or TRBV6-3 and J is TRBJ1-4; no definite D call. V was shortened by 2 bases and J by 0 bases, with 4 bases between the two germline ends. CDR1 is MNHEY and CDR2 is SVGEGT in the germline V gene. This CDR3 comprises 14 residues. This chain's CDR3 is CASSYGATNEKLFF. CDR3 in DNA: TGTGCCAGCAGTTACGGAGCAACTAATGAAAAACTGTTTTTT.

The chain recombines TRBV19 with TRBJ2-3; D may match TRBD1 or TRBD2 (6 bases each). V was shortened by 1 base and J by 1 base, with 15 bases between the two germline ends. Germline values: CDR1 LNHDA, CDR2 SQIVND (reference sequence). This CDR3 comprises 17 residues. In DNA form, the CDR3 reads TGTGCCAGTAGTATAGGGCGTGGAGGGGGTGGCACAGATACGCAGTATTTT. Its protein is CASSIGRGGGGTDTQYF.

The genes are TRBV20-1 and TRBJ2-3, with D perhaps matching TRBD1 or TRBD2 (5 bases each). The V gene's germline CDR1 is DFQATT and CDR2 SNEGSKA (reference sequence). With 3 bases removed from V and 11 bases from J, the gap between germline ends came to 12 bases. The CDR3 loop spans 11 amino acids. The CDR3 region is CSARLGERQYF. As DNA, the CDR3 is TGCAGTGCTAGGCTGGGGGAAAGGCAGTATTTT.

This sequence joins TRBV11-2 and TRBJ1-1; D gene uncertain. The CDR3 runs 15 residues. With 1 base removed from V and 5 bases from J, the gap between germline ends came to 14 bases. CDR1 and CDR2 from the germline V gene are SGHAT and FQNNGV. The CDR3 DNA sequence: TGTGCCAGCAGCTTAGTTTCGGGGTTCGGGACTGAAGCTTTCTTT. As protein: CASSLVSGFGTEAFF.

The CDR3, as DNA: TGCGCCAGCAGCTTAGGCGGCAGCATTAGCTATGGCTACACCTTC. Its protein is CASSLGGSISYGYTF. The V and J genes are TRBV5-1 and TRBJ1-2; D not resolved. The CDR3 covers 15 residues. Deletions cut 2 bases from V and 4 bases from J, with 15 bases between. The germline V gene has CDR1 SGHRS and CDR2 YFSETQ.

The chain combines TRBV4-2 with TRBJ2-4; D ambiguous. Trimming pared 0 bases from V and 13 bases from J, leaving 22 bases between. CDR1 and CDR2 from the germline V gene are LGHNA and YNFKEQ. This CDR3 contains 16 residues. In nucleotides, the CDR3 is TGTGCCAGCAGCCAAGATTTATCGTTAGACTCACCCCGCCAGTACTTC. This translates into CASSQDLSLDSPRQYF.

CDR3 amino acids: CASKGTGGNTIYF. CDR3 nucleotides: TGTGCCAGCAAAGGGACAGGGGGAAACACCATATATTTT. V usage is TRBV6-5 and J usage is TRBJ1-3; 9 nucleotides align to TRBD1. The CDR3 covers 13 residues. V trimming: 7 bases; J trimming: 4 bases; junction bases outside the gene matches: 2. Germline values: CDR1 MNHEY, CDR2 SVGAGI.

The chain carries TRBV4-3 and TRBJ1-2; D gene uncertain. With 1 base removed from V and 6 bases from J, the gap between germline ends came to 12 bases. The CDR3 is made up of 14 amino acids. Germline V gene sequence: CDR1 LGHNA, CDR2 YSLEER. The CDR3, as DNA: TGCGCCAGCAGCCAAGGGTACAATGAGAATGGCTACACCTTC. Protein: CASSQGYNENGYTF.

CDR3 in amino acids: CSASGSSNYGYTF. The CDR3 coding sequence is TGCAGTGCTAGTGGCAGCTCCAACTATGGCTACACCTTC. The V gene is TRBV20-1, the J gene TRBJ1-2; D uncertain. This CDR3 is 13 amino acids long. The V end lost 3 bases, the J end lost 2 bases, and 10 bases lay between the germline ends. The germline CDR1 and CDR2 sequences are DFQATT and SNEGSKA (reference sequence).

The V gene is TRBV25-1, the J gene TRBJ2-3; D is possibly TRBD1 (6 bases). Germline V lookup: CDR1 MGHDK, CDR2 SYGVNS. The V end was cut by 1 base, the J end by 4 bases, with 21 bases between. The CDR3 is made up of 18 amino acids. DNA for the CDR3: TGTGCCAGCAGTGAATCCCTCCTCAATCAGGGGAGCTCAGATACGCAGTATTTT. Encoded protein: CASSESLLNQGSSDTQYF.

The rearrangement links TRBV5-1 to TRBJ2-5; D gene unclear. Trimming stripped 1 base from V and 2 bases from J, with 6 bases between. CDR1 and CDR2 from the germline V gene are SGHRS and YFSETQ. The CDR3 sequence is 13 residues long. This chain's CDR3 is CASSLPGQETQYF. The CDR3, as DNA: TGCGCCAGCAGCTTGCCCGGACAAGAGACCCAGTACTTC.

This chain links TRBV27 with TRBJ2-7; tentatively, D is TRBD1 (5 bases). Germline values: CDR1 MNHEY, CDR2 SMNVEV (reference sequence). This CDR3 contains 14 residues. Trimming removed 6 bases from V and 0 bases from J, with 12 bases in between. CDR3 nucleotide sequence: TGTGCCAGCAGCAGCCAGGACACCTCCTACGAGCAGTACTTC. Residues: CASSSQDTSYEQYF.